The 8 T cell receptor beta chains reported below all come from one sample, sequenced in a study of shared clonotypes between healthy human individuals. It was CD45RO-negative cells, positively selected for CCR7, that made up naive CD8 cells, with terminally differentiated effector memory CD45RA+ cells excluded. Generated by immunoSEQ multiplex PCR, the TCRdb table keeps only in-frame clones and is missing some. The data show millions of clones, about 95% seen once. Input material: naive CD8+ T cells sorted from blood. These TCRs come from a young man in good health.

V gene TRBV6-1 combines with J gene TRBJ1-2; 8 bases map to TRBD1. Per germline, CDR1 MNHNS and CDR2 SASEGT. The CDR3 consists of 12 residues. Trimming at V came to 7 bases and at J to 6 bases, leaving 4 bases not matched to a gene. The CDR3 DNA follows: TGTGCCAGCACCCCAGGGGGCGATGGCTACACCTTC. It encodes CASTPGGDGYTF.

CDR3 loop: CASSPRGVPVNEQFF. CDR3 DNA sequence: TGTGCCAGCAGTCCTAGGGGGGTACCAGTAAATGAGCAGTTCTTC. The chain employs TRBV28 and TRBJ2-1; D is perhaps TRBD1 or TRBD2 (6 bases each). This CDR3 spans 15 amino acids. Trimming left V 5 bases short and J 7 bases short, with 18 bases between. CDR1 is MDHEN, CDR2 SYDVKM, per germline.

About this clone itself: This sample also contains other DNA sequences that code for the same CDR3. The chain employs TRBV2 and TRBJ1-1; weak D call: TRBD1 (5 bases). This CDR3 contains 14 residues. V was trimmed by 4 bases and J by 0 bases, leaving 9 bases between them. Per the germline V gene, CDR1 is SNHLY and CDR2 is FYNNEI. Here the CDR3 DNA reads TGTGCCAGCAGTGTTGACAGCATGAACACTGAAGCTTTCTTT. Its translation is CASSVDSMNTEAFF.

CDR3 in DNA: TGTGCCAGCAGCAAAGTTGACCCGGTAAATCCCAATCAGCCCCAGCATTTT. Residues: CASSKVDPVNPNQPQHF. J is TRBJ1-5 and V is TRBV21-1. TRBV21-1 corresponds to a pseudogene. This CDR3 is built from 17 residues.

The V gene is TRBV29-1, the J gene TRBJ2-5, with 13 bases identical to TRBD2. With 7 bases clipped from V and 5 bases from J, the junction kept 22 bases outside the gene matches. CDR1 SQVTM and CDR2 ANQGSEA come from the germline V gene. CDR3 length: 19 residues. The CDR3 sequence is CSDNLRGLAGEFLNETQYF. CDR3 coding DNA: TGCAGCGATAACCTGAGAGGACTAGCGGGGGAATTTTTGAATGAGACCCAGTACTTC.

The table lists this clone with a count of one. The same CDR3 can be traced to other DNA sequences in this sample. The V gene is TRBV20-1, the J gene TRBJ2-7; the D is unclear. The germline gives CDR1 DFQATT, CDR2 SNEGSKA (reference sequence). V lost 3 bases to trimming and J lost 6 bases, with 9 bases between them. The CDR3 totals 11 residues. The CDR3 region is CSARDLGEQYF. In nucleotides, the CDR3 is TGCAGTGCTAGGGATTTGGGCGAGCAGTACTTC.

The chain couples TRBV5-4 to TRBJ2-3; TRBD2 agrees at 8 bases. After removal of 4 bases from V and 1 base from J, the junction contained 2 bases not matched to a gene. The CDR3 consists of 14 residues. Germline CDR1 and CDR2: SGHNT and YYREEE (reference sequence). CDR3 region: CASSPGLGTDTQYF. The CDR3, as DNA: TGTGCCAGCAGCCCGGGACTAGGCACAGATACGCAGTATTTT.

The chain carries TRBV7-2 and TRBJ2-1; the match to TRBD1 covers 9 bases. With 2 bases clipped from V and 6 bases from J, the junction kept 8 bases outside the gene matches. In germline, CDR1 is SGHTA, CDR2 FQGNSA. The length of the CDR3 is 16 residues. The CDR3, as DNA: TGTGCCAGCAGCTTATATACAGGGGGCAGGATCAATGAGCAGTTCTTC. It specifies CASSLYTGGRINEQFF.